This T cell receptor (beta chain) was captured in a study of cytotoxic CD8 clonotypes in ibrutinib-treated CLL. Overall study context: Response sampling occurred after a median 12 months of treatment (range 6 to 36).

Study-level findings and limits: Sampling of sustained-remission and progressing patients occurred at differing times. Contraction or stability on treatment was seen for public clonotypes, which were uncommon. At progression, clonality fell back toward baseline after rising at ibrutinib response.

Only in-frame clones appear in the TCRdb table, and some are missing; sequencing was by immunoSEQ multiplex PCR. This table holds hundreds of thousands of clones, roughly 70% found once. The CDR3 is made up of 17 amino acids. The ends lost 1 base at V and 0 bases at J; junction bases unmatched: 3. Germline V CDR1 and CDR2: SGHTA, FQGTGA. This clone has only one observation. Its antigen is not known. The V gene is TRBV7-3, the J gene TRBJ2-2; the match to TRBD2 covers 9 bases. The sample consisted of PBMCs, taken after 24 months of ibrutinib treatment. This receptor was obtained from a human donor with chronic lymphocytic leukemia. The DNA for the CDR3 is TGTGCCAGCAGCTTAAATAGCGGGGGCGCGAACACCGGGGAGCTGTTTTTT. Amino acids: CASSLNSGGANTGELFF. The whole variable domain, remainder taken from reference TRBV7-3 and TRBJ2-2, is GAGVSQTPSNKVTEKGKYVELRCDPISGHTALYWYRQSLGQGPEFLIYFQGTGAADDSGLPNDRFFAVRPEGSVSTLKIQRTERGDSAVYLCASSLNSGGANTGELFFGEGSRLTVL.